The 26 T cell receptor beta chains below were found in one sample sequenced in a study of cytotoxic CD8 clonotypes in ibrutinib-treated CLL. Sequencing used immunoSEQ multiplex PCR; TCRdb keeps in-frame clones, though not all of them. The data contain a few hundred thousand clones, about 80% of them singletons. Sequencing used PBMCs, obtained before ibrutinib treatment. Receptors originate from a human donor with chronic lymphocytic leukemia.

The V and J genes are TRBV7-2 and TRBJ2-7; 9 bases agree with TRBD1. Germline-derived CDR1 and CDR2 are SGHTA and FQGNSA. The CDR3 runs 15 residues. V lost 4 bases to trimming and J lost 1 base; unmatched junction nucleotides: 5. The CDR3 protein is CASSSTGTGSYEQYF. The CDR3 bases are TGTGCCAGCAGCTCGACCGGGACAGGGTCCTACGAGCAGTACTTC.

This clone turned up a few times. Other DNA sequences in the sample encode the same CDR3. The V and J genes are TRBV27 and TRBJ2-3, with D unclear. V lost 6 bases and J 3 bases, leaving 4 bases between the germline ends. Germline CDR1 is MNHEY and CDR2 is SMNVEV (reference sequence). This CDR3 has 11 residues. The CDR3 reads CASRSTDTQYF. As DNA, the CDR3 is TGTGCCAGCAGATCGACAGATACGCAGTATTTT.

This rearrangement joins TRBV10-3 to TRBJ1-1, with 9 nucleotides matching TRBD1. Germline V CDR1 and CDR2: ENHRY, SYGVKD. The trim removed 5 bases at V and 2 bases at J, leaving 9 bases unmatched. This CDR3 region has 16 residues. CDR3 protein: CAISKTPGQGNTEAFF. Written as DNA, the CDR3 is TGTGCCATCAGTAAAACACCGGGACAGGGAAACACTGAAGCTTTCTTT.

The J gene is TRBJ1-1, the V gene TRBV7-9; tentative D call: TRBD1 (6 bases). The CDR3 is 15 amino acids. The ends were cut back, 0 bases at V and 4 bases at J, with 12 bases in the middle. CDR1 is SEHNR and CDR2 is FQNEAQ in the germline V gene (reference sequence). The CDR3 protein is CASSLAQGDTTEAFF. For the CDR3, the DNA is TGTGCCAGCAGCTTAGCGCAAGGGGACACCACTGAAGCTTTCTTT.

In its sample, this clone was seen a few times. CDR3 bases: TGTGCCAGCAGCTTACCGCGTGGCTACACCTTC. Translation gives CASSLPRGYTF. V usage is TRBV7-2 and J usage is TRBJ1-2; D is ambiguous. Germline V gives CDR1 SGHTA, CDR2 FQGNSA. The CDR3 totals 11 residues. The germline V and J ends were trimmed by 2 bases and 7 bases, with 5 bases remaining between them.

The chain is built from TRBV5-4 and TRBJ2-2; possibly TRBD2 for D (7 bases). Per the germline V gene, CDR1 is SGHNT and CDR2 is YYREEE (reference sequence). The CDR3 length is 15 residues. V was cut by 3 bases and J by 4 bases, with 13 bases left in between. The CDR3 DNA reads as TGTGCCAGCAGCTCGCTGGGGGGGGCCACCGGGGAGCTGTTTTTT. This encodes CASSSLGGATGELFF.

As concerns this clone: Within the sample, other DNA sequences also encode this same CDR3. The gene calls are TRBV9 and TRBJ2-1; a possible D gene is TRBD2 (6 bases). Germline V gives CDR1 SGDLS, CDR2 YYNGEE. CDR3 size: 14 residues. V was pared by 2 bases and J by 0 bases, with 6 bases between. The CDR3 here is CASSVGGSYNEQFF. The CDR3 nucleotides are TGTGCCAGCAGCGTGGGAGGCTCCTACAATGAGCAGTTCTTC.

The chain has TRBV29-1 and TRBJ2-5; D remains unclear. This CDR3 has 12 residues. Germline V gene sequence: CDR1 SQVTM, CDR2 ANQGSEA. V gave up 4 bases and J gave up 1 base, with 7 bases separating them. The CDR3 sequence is CSVVHGQETQYF. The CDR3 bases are TGCAGCGTTGTCCACGGCCAAGAGACCCAGTACTTC.

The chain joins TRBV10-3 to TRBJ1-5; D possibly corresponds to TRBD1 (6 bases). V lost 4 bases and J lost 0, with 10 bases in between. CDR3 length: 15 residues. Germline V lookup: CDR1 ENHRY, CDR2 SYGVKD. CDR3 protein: CAISGDRNSNQPQHF. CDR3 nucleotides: TGTGCCATCAGTGGCGACAGGAATAGCAATCAGCCCCAGCATTTT.

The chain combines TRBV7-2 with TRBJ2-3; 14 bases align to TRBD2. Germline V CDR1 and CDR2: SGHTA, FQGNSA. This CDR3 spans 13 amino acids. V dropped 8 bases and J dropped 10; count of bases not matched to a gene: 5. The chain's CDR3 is CASGTSGSRAQYF. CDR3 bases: TGTGCCAGCGGGACTAGCGGGAGTCGGGCGCAGTATTTT.

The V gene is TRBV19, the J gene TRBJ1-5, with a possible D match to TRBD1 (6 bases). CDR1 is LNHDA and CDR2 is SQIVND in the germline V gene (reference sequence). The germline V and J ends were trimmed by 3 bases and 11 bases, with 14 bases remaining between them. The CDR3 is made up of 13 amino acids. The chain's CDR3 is CASSIRGRGAQHF. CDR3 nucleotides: TGTGCCAGTAGTATCAGGGGCCGGGGGGCCCAGCATTTT.

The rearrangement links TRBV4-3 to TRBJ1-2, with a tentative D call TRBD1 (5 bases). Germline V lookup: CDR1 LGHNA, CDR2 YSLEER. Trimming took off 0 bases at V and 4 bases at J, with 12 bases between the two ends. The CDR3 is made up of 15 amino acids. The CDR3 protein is CASSQDPGRIYGYTF. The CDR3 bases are TGCGCCAGCAGCCAAGATCCAGGGCGAATCTATGGCTACACCTTC.

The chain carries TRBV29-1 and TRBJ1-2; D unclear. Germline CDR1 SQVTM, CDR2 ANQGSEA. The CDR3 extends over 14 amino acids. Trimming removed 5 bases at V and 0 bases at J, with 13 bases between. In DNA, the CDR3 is TGCAGCGTTCGTCGCAGCGCAACTAACTATGGCTACACCTTC. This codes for CSVRRSATNYGYTF.

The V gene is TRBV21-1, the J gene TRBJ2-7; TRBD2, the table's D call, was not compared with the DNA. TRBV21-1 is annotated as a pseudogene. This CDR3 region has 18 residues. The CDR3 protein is CASSKEAGLTTWSYEQYF. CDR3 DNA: TGTGCCAGCAGCAAAGAAGCGGGACTTACAACTTGGAGCTACGAGCAGTACTTC.

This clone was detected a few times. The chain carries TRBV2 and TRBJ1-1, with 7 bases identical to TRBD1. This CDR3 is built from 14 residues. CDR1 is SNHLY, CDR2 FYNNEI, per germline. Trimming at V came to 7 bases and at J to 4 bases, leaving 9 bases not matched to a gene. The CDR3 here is CASNIQGRGTEAFF. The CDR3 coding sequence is TGTGCCAGCAACATACAGGGGCGCGGCACTGAAGCTTTCTTT.

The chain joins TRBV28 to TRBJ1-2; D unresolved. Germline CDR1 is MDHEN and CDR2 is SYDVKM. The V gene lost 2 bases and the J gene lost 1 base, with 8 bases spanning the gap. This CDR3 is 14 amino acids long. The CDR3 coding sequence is TGTGCCAGCAGTTTAGAGACACTTAACTATGGCTACACCTTC. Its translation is CASSLETLNYGYTF.

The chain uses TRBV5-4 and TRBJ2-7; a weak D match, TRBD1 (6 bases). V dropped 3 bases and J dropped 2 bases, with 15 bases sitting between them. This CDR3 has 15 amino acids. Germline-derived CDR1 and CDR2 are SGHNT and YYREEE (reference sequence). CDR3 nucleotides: TGTGCCAGCAGCTCCATAGACAGGCGACCCTACGAGCAGTACTTC. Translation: CASSSIDRRPYEQYF.

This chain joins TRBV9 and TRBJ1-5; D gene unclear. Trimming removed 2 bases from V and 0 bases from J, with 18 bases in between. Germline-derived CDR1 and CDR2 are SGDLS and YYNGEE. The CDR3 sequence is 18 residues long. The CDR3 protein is CASSVDGRHQYSNQPQHF. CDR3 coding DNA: TGTGCCAGCAGCGTCGATGGCAGGCACCAATATAGCAATCAGCCCCAGCATTTT.

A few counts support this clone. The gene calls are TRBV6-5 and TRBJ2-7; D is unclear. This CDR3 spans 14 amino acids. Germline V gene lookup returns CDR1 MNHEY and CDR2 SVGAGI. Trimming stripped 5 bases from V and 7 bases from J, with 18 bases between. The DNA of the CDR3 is TGTGCCAGCAGTCAATCCCTGGGAAATTTGGAGCAGTACTTC. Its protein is CASSQSLGNLEQYF.

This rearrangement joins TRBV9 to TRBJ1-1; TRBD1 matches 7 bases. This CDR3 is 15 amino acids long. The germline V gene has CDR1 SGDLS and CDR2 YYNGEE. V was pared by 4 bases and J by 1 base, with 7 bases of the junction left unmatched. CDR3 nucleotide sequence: TGTGCCAGCAGCCGACAGGGAGTGGAGAACACTGAAGCTTTCTTT. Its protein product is CASSRQGVENTEAFF.

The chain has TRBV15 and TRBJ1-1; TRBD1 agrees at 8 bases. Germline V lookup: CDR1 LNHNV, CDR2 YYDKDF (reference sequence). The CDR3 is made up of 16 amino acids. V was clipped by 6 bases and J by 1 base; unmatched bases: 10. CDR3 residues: CATRPTPGQENTEAFF. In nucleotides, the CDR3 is TGTGCCACCAGACCAACGCCGGGACAGGAGAACACTGAAGCTTTCTTT. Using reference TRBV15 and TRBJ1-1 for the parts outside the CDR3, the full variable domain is DAMVIQNPRYQVTQFGKPVTLSCSQTLNHNVMYWYQQKSSQAPKLLFHYYDKDFNNEADTPDNFQSRRPNTSFCFLDIRSPGLGDTAMYLCATRPTPGQENTEAFFGQGTRLTVV.

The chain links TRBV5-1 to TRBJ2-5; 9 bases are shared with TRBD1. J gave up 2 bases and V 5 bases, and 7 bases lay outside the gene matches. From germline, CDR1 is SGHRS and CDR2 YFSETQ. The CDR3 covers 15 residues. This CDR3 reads CASREPGQGQETQYF. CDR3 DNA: TGCGCCAGCAGAGAACCGGGACAGGGTCAAGAGACCCAGTACTTC.

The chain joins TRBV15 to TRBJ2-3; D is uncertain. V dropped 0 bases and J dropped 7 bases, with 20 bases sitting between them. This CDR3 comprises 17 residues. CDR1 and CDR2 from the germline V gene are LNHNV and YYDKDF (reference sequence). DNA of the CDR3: TGTGCCACCAGCAGAGATCCCGCAGCCGCCCTTCTGAATACGCAGTATTTT. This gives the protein CATSRDPAAALLNTQYF. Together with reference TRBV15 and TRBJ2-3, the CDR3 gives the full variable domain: DAMVIQNPRYQVTQFGKPVTLSCSQTLNHNVMYWYQQKSSQAPKLLFHYYDKDFNNEADTPDNFQSRRPNTSFCFLDIRSPGLGDTAMYLCATSRDPAAALLNTQYFGPGTRLTVL.

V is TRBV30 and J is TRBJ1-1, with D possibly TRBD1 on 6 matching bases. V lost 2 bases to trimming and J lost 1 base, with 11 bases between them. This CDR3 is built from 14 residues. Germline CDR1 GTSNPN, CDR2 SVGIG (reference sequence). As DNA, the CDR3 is TGTGCCTGGAGTCGGGGACAAGCGAACACTGAAGCTTTCTTT. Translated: CAWSRGQANTEAFF.

DNA of the CDR3: TGTGCCAGCAGCTTCATTAGCGGGAGTTACGAGCAGTACTTC. Its protein is CASSFISGSYEQYF. V gene TRBV5-6 combines with J gene TRBJ2-7; 9 bases align to TRBD2. CDR1 SGHDT and CDR2 YYEEEE come from the germline V gene. The CDR3 length is 14 residues. The ends lost 2 bases at V and 4 bases at J; junction bases unmatched: 4.

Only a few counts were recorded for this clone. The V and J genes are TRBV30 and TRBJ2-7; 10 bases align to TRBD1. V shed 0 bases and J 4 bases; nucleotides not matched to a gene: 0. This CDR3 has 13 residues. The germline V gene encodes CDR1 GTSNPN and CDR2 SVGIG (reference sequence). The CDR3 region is CAWSVGQGYEQYF. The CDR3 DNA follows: TGTGCCTGGAGTGTGGGACAGGGGTACGAGCAGTACTTC.